These 26 T cell receptor beta chains were all obtained from the same sample, sequenced in a study of T-cell reconstitution after alpha-beta-depleted transplantation in children. Unique molecular identifiers tagged the TCRbeta library. TCRdb re-called the PCR reads with MiXCR, one entry per CDR3 protein. Found here are approximately 500,000 distinct CDR3 sequences, about 10% of them singletons; the top ten hold 2% to 2.5%. The sequencing here drew on PBMCs, taken before TCRalphabeta/CD19-depleted stem cell transplant. All receptors derive from a child aged 2 to 15 with inherited bone marrow failure, due to receive a stem cell transplant.

This clonotype has a count of ten or more. V usage is TRBV9 and J usage is TRBJ2-5; no clear D gene. The CDR3 consists of 15 residues. The germline V gene has CDR1 SGDLS and CDR2 YYNGEE. Trimming shortened V by 0 bases and J by 1 base, and 10 bases separated the two germline ends. This CDR3 reads CASSVAGTPQETQYF. The CDR3 DNA sequence: TGTGCCAGCAGCGTAGCTGGCACACCCCAAGAGACCCAGTACTTC.

In this sample, this clonotype turned up many times. This chain joins TRBV4-2 and TRBJ2-7; D may be TRBD2 (6 bases). This CDR3 has 14 residues. Deletions cut 3 bases from V and 3 bases from J, with 12 bases between. Germline CDR1 and CDR2: LGHNA and YNFKEQ. This CDR3 reads CASSHPGLRYEQYF. In nucleotides, the CDR3 is TGTGCCAGCAGCCACCCGGGACTGCGCTACGAGCAGTACTTC.

The table lists this clonotype with a few counts. The chain employs TRBV27 and TRBJ1-1; the D gene is possibly TRBD1 (5 bases). Looked up from germline, CDR1 is MNHEY and CDR2 is SMNVEV (reference sequence). Trimming shortened V by 9 bases and J by 1 base, and 15 bases separated the two germline ends. CDR3 length: 14 amino acids. Here the CDR3 reads CASGPGVRNTEAFF. The CDR3 DNA is TGTGCCAGTGGGCCGGGGGTAAGGAACACTGAAGCTTTCTTT.

This clonotype was counted many times. The rearrangement links TRBV27 to TRBJ2-3, with D possibly called TRBD1 or TRBD2 (6 bases each). Germline V gene lookup returns CDR1 MNHEY and CDR2 SMNVEV (reference sequence). The CDR3 covers 13 residues. Trimming stripped 6 bases from V and 6 bases from J, with 13 bases between. CDR3 sequence reads: CASSLGGPDTQYF. The CDR3 region has the DNA TGTGCCAGCAGCCTAGGGGGGCCCGATACGCAGTATTTT.

This clonotype has at least ten counts. The CDR3 DNA reads as TGTGCCAGCTCGATTAGCGGGAACACCTACAATGAGCAGTTCTTC. It encodes CASSISGNTYNEQFF. This chain links TRBV27 with TRBJ2-1; 8 nucleotides agree with TRBD2. This CDR3 has 15 residues. The J segment lost 2 bases and the V segment lost 8 bases, leaving 8 bases of the junction unmatched. The germline CDR1 and CDR2 sequences are MNHEY and SMNVEV (reference sequence).

This clonotype was recorded at least ten times. This rearrangement joins TRBV29-1 to TRBJ2-1; 7 bases fit TRBD2. The CDR3 consists of 14 residues. CDR1 and CDR2 from the germline V gene are SQVTM and ANQGSEA. The V gene end was trimmed by 7 bases and the J gene end by 4 bases; junction bases not matched to a gene: 10. This chain's CDR3 is CSAVAGLIYNEQFF. The CDR3 coding sequence is TGCAGCGCCGTAGCGGGTCTTATTTACAATGAGCAGTTCTTC.

This clonotype appeared a few times. The chain couples TRBV16 to TRBJ1-1; no definite D call. V shed 3 bases and J shed 4 bases, with 9 bases lying between them. The CDR3 has 13 amino acids. CDR1 and CDR2 (germline): KGHSY, FQNENV. The CDR3 DNA is TGTGCCAGCAGCCAGTGGGTTTCCACTGAAGCTTTCTTT. Its protein is CASSQWVSTEAFF.

There are many counts of this clonotype. The J gene is TRBJ2-1, the V gene TRBV23-1; TRBD2 is a possible D gene (5 bases). TRBV23-1 counts as an open reading frame of uncertain function. V lost 0 bases and J 6 bases, leaving 18 bases between the germline ends. This CDR3 is built from 17 residues. DNA for the CDR3: TGCGCCAGCAGTCAATCTGGTGTGGAAGGACTCTCCAATGAGCAGTTCTTC. Its translation: CASSQSGVEGLSNEQFF.

This clonotype was counted between two and nine times. The chain recombines TRBV5-6 with TRBJ1-4, with unresolved D. Germline-derived CDR1 and CDR2 are SGHDT and YYEEEE. Trimming cost V 0 bases and J 0 bases, with 12 bases left between them. CDR3 size: 17 residues. Here the CDR3 DNA reads TGTGCCAGCAGCTTGGTGGCCTACAGTGCAACTAATGAAAAACTGTTTTTT. This translates into CASSLVAYSATNEKLFF. Using reference TRBV5-6 and TRBJ1-4 for the parts outside the CDR3, the full variable domain is DAGVTQSPTHLIKTRGQQVTLRCSPKSGHDTVSWYQQALGQGPQFIFQYYEEEERQRGNFPDRFSGHQFPNYSSELNVNALLLGDSALYLCASSLVAYSATNEKLFFGSGTQLSVL.

This clonotype came up many times. The chain is built from TRBV7-9 and TRBJ2-1; 8 nucleotides agree with TRBD2. V trimming: 5 bases; J trimming: 8 bases; junction bases outside the gene matches: 8. The germline gives CDR1 SEHNR, CDR2 FQNEAQ (reference sequence). CDR3 length: 14 amino acids. CDR3: CASSPKREIDEQFF. The CDR3 DNA follows: TGTGCCAGCAGCCCGAAGCGGGAGATAGATGAGCAGTTCTTC. Using reference TRBV7-9 and TRBJ2-1 for the parts outside the CDR3, the full variable domain is DTGVSQNPRHKITKRGQNVTFRCDPISEHNRLYWYRQTLGQGPEFLTYFQNEAQLEKSRLLSDRFSAERPKGSFSTLEIQRTEQGDSAMYLCASSPKREIDEQFFGPGTRLTVL.

This clonotype appeared many times. The rearrangement links TRBV5-4 to TRBJ2-2; D is unclear. Germline lookup yields CDR1 SGHNT and CDR2 YYREEE (reference sequence). V was pared by 0 bases and J by 5 bases, with 8 bases between. The CDR3 is 14 amino acids. The CDR3 is CASSLATPTGELFF. The DNA of the CDR3 is TGTGCCAGCAGCTTGGCTACTCCGACCGGGGAGCTGTTTTTT.

This clonotype was recorded at least ten times. The J gene is TRBJ2-7, the V gene TRBV5-6, with D perhaps assigned TRBD1 or TRBD2 (5 bases each). Germline lookup yields CDR1 SGHDT and CDR2 YYEEEE. The CDR3 is 14 amino acids. V was trimmed by 4 bases and J by 3 bases, leaving 14 bases between them. The CDR3 is CASSLGTEFYEQYF. The CDR3 DNA follows: TGTGCCAGCAGCCTCGGGACGGAATTCTACGAGCAGTACTTC.

This clonotype has a count of ten or more. The genes are TRBV11-2 and TRBJ2-1; 11 positions agree with TRBD2. This CDR3 comprises 17 residues. CDR1 is SGHAT, CDR2 FQNNGV, per germline. The V gene end was trimmed by 5 bases and the J gene end by 4 bases; junction bases not matched to a gene: 10. The CDR3 sequence is CASSLYPTSGEYNEQFF. The CDR3 DNA is TGTGCCAGCAGCCTTTACCCGACTAGCGGGGAGTACAATGAGCAGTTCTTC.

This clonotype was counted between two and nine times. The chain is built from TRBV18 and TRBJ2-6; D gene unclear. The ends were cut back, 3 bases at V and 0 bases at J, with 9 bases in the middle. CDR1 and CDR2 (germline): KGHSH, LQKENI. The CDR3 contains 16 residues. The CDR3 here is CASSPETVSGANVLTF. In DNA form, the CDR3 reads TGTGCCAGCTCACCCGAAACAGTCTCTGGGGCCAACGTCCTGACTTTC.

This clonotype was found a few times. The chain links TRBV30 to TRBJ2-1; a weak D match, TRBD2 (5 bases). CDR1 is GTSNPN and CDR2 is SVGIG in the germline V gene (reference sequence). There are 12 residues in the CDR3. The V end was cut by 3 bases, the J end by 9 bases, with 12 bases between. This chain's CDR3 is CAWSPQSGEQFF. Here the CDR3 DNA reads TGTGCCTGGAGCCCCCAGAGCGGTGAGCAGTTCTTC.

Concerning this clonotype: This clone may be a read error of a much larger clone one base away. The chain uses TRBV20-1 and TRBJ1-4; D is unclear. Trimming took 1 base from V and 4 from J, leaving 10 bases between them. CDR1 is DFQATT and CDR2 is SNEGSKA in the germline V gene (reference sequence). The CDR3 has 14 residues. CDR3: CSARGVGCNEKLFF. The CDR3 nucleotides read TGCAGTGCTAGAGGAGTGGGCTGTAATGAAAAACTGTTTTTT.

Many counts were recorded for this clonotype. The chain recombines TRBV12-3 or TRBV12-4 with TRBJ2-2, with D hard to call. Trimming removed 6 bases at V and 7 bases at J, with 12 bases between. This CDR3 region has 13 residues. CDR3 protein: CASRFGVHGELFF. DNA of the CDR3: TGTGCCAGCAGGTTTGGGGTACACGGGGAGCTGTTTTTT.

This clonotype was counted only a few times. The chain recombines TRBV18 with TRBJ2-1; tentative D call: TRBD2 (5 bases). CDR1 is KGHSH and CDR2 is LQKENI in the germline V gene. The CDR3 sequence is 15 residues long. V gave up 5 bases and J gave up 9 bases, with 20 bases separating them. The CDR3: CASSVPSRGYGEQFF. CDR3 nucleotide sequence: TGTGCCAGCTCAGTCCCGAGCCGGGGTTACGGTGAGCAGTTCTTC.

Only a few counts were recorded for this clonotype. The rearrangement uses TRBV20-1 and TRBJ2-5; D tentatively fits TRBD1 or TRBD2 (5 bases each). CDR3 length: 14 residues. V was clipped by 4 bases and J by 0 bases, with 12 bases between them. Germline CDR1 DFQATT, CDR2 SNEGSKA (reference sequence). In DNA, the CDR3 is TGCAGTGCTACGGGACCCGAGTACCAAGAGACCCAGTACTTC. Protein sequence: CSATGPEYQETQYF.

V and J are TRBV7-2 and TRBJ2-1; D not resolved. The germline V gene has CDR1 SGHTA and CDR2 FQGNSA. Between the trimmed V and J ends, which lost 6 bases and 2 bases, there was a span of 14 bases. The CDR3 totals 15 residues. The CDR3 loop is CASSRHLQTYNEQFF. The CDR3 DNA sequence: TGTGCCAGCAGTCGCCACTTACAAACCTACAATGAGCAGTTCTTC.

V and J are TRBV5-1 and TRBJ2-2; D gene unclear. The CDR3 has 13 residues. The V gene's germline CDR1 is SGHRS and CDR2 YFSETQ. The V and J ends lost 1 base and 7 bases respectively, with 8 bases between them. CDR3 DNA: TGCGCCAGCAGCTTGAACGAGATCGGGGAGCTGTTTTTT. It codes for CASSLNEIGELFF.

This clonotype was seen repeatedly, ten times or more. The gene calls are TRBV12-3 or TRBV12-4 and TRBJ2-1, with TRBD2 as a possible D gene (5 bases). The V end lost 3 bases, the J end lost 0 bases, and 15 bases lay between the germline ends. The CDR3 consists of 17 residues. The CDR3 nucleotides read TGTGCCAGCAGTTTTGAGATCGGGATAAGCTCCTACAATGAGCAGTTCTTC. This encodes CASSFEIGISSYNEQFF.

This clonotype is a singleton in its sample. Given a much more abundant clone one base away, this may be a read error. CDR3 region: CASSFWDIGEKLFF. The CDR3 DNA is TGTGCCAGCAGCTTTTGGGACATCGGTGAAAAACTGTTTTTT. The rearrangement links TRBV7-8 to TRBJ1-4, with D perhaps TRBD1 (6 bases). The CDR3 is 14 amino acids. CDR1 and CDR2 from the germline V gene are SGHVS and FQNEAQ. V lost 3 bases and J 7 bases, leaving 12 bases between the germline ends.

Comments on this clonotype: One base away lies a much larger clone, so this may be a sequencing read error. The J gene is TRBJ1-2, the V gene TRBV29-1; 7 nucleotides align to TRBD1. CDR1 is SQVTM and CDR2 is ANQGSEA in the germline V gene. Trimming took 4 bases from V and 8 from J; bases not matched to a gene: 10. The CDR3 extends over 13 amino acids. CDR3 protein: CSVGNGQVGGYTF. In DNA, the CDR3 is TGCAGCGTTGGAAACGGACAGGTGGGCGGCTACACCTTC.

This clonotype was picked up many times. The chain recombines TRBV20-1 with TRBJ2-1, with 11 bases fitting TRBD2. CDR1 and CDR2 (germline): DFQATT, SNEGSKA (reference sequence). The V and J ends lost 6 bases and 0 bases, in that order; junction bases with no gene match: 7. The CDR3 sequence is 16 residues long. The CDR3 DNA reads TGCAGTGCCGAGTTGGGACTAGCGGCCTCCTACAATGAGCAGTTCTTC. Amino acids: CSAELGLAASYNEQFF.

This clonotype came up many times. This chain joins TRBV7-8 and TRBJ2-3, with 9 bases identical to TRBD2. The V segment lost 1 base and the J segment 2 bases; nucleotides outside the gene matches: 13. Per germline, CDR1 SGHVS and CDR2 FQNEAQ. The CDR3 consists of 19 residues. The CDR3 coding sequence is TGTGCCAGCAGCTTAGAGGTCGGGAGACTAGCGGCCCACACAGATACGCAGTATTTT. Its protein is CASSLEVGRLAAHTDTQYF. The variable domain in full, with the rest retrieved from reference TRBV7-8 and TRBJ2-3, is GAGVSQSPRYKVAKRGQDVALRCDPISGHVSLFWYQQALGQGPEFLTYFQNEAQLDKSGLPSDRFFAERPEGSVSTLKIQRTQQEDSAVYLCASSLEVGRLAAHTDTQYFGPGTRLTVL.